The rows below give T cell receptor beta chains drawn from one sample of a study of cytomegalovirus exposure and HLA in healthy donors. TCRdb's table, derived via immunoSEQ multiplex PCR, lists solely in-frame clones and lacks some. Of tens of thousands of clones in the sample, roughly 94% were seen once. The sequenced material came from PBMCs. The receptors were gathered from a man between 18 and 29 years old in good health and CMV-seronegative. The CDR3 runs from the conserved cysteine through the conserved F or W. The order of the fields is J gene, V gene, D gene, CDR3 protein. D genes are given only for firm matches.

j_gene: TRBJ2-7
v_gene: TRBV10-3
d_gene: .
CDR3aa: CAISNKDRRGVEQYF

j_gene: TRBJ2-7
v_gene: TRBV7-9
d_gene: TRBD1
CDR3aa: CASSPGTDYEQYF

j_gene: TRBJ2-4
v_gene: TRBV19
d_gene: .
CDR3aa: CGVGWAGNIQYF

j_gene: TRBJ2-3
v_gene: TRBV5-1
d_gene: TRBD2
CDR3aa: CASSLDGAGGDTQYF

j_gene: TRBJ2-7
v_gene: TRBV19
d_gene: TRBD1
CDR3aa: CASSTPDRNPYEQYF

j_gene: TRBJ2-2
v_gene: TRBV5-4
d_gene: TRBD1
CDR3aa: CASCTGGDATGELFF

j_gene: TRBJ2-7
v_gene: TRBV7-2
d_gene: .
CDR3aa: CASSSPLGGKYF

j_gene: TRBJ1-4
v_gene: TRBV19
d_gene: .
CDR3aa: CASSMQKREKLFF

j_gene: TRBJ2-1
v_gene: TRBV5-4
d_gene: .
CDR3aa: CASSLGAVSYNEQFF

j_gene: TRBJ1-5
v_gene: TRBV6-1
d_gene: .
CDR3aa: CASRTQGFQPQHF

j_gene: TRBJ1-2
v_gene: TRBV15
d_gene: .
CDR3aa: CATSPDRFGYTF

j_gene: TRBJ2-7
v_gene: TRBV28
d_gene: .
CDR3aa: CASSLYQGGGPYEQYF

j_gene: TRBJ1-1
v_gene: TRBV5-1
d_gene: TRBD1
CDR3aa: CASSLGDRVNTEAFF

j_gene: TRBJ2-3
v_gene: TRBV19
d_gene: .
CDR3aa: CATRNRGGVDTQYF

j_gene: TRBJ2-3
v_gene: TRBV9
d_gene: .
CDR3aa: CASSPRVTHTDTQYF

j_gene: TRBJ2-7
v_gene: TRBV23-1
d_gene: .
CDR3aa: CASSQSEDLQESYEQYF

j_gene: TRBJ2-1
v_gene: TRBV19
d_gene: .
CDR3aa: CASSNPLRHEQFF

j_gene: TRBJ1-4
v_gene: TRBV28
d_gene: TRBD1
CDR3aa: CASRFTGQPNEKLFF

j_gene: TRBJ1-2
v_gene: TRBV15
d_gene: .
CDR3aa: CATSRDILSYIRTTNYGYTF

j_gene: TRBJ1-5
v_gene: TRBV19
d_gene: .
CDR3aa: CASSSGTPNQPQHF

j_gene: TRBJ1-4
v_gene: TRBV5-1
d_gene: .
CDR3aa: CASRQGGEREKLFF

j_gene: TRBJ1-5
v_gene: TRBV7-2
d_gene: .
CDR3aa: CASSLDRGPQHF

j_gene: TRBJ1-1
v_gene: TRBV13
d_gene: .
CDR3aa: CASSHTGLNTEAFF

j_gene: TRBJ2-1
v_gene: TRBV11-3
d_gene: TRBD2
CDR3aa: CASSSAGVPYNEQFF

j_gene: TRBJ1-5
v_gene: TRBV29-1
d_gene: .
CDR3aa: CSAATGTSNQPQHF

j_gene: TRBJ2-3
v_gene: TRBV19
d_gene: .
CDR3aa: CASTQGRSDTQYF

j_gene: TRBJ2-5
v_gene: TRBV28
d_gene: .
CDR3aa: CASTFGVQETQYF

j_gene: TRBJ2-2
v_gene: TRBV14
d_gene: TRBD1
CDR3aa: CASSDRVGTGELFF

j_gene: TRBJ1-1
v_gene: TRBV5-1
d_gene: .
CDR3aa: CASSLDRRSTEAFF

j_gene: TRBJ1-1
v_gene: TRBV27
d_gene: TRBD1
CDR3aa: CASSSLQGADSSKAFF

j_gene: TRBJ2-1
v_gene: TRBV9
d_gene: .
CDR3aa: CASSVSGLILNEQFF

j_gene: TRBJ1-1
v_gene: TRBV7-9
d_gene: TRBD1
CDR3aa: CASSPGQGMNTEAFF

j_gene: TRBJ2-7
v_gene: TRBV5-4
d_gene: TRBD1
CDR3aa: CASSETGIPYEQYF

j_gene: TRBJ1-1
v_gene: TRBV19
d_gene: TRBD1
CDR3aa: CASSIDPEGTGWNTEAFF

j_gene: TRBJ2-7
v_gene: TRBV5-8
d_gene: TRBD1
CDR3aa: CASMRQGKYF

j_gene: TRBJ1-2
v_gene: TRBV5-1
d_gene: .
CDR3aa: CASSLGQDGYGYTF

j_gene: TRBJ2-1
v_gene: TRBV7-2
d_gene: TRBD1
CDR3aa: CASSPLDRVNEQFF

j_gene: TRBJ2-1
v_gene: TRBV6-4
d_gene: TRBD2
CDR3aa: CASSDSASGSNEQFF

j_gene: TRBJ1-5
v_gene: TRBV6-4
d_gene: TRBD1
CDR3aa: CASSATGGAGSNQPQHF

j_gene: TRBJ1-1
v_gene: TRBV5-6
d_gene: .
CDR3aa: CASSPWGRLNTEAFF

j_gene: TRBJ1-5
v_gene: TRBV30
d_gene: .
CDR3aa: CAWSPDSYSNQPQHF

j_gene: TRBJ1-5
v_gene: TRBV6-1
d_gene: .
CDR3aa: CASSESGDQPQHF

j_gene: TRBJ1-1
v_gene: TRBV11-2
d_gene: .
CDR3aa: CASSLSRDTEAFF

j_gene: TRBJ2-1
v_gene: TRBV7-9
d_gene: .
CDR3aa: CASSLGGGGHEQFF

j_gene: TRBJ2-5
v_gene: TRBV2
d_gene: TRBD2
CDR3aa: CASSETSGRAQETQYF

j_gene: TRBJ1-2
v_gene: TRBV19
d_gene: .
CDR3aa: CASSSSWSDGYTF

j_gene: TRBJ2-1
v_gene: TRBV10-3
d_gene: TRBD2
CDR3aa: CAISESGTSVYEQFF

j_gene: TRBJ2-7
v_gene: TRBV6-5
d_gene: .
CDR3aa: CASSYPGSYEQYF

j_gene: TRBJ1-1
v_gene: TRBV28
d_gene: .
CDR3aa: CASSPKTEAFF

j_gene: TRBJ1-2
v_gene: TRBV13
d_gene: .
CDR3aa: CASSPQGNYGYTF

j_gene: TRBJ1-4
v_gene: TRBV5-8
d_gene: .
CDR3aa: CASSSLGTVWMDEKLFF

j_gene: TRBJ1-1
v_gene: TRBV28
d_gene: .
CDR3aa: CASSFSWNTEAFF

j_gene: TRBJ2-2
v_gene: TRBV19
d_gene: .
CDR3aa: CAIGGPHTGELFF

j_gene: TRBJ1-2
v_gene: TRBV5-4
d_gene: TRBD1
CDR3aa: CASSQGQPYGYTF

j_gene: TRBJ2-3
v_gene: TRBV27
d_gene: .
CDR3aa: CASSLWGDTQYF